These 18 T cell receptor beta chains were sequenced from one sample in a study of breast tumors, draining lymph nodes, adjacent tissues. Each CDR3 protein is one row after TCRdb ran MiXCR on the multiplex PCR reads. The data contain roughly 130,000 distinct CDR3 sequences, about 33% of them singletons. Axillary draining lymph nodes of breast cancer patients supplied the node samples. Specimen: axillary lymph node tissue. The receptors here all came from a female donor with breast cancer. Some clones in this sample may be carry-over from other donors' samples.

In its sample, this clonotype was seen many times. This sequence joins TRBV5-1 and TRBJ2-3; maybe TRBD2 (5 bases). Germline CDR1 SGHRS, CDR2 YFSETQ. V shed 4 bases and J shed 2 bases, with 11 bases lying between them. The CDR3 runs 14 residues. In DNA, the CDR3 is TGCGCCAGCAGCCCTGGACTGGTCACAGATACGCAGTATTTT. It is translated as CASSPGLVTDTQYF.

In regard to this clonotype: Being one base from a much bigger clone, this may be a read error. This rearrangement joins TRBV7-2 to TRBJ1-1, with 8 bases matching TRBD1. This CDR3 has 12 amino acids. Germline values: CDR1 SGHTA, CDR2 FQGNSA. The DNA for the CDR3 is TGTGCCAGCAGTTCGCAGGGGGCTGAAGCTTCCTTT. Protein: CASSSQGAEASF.

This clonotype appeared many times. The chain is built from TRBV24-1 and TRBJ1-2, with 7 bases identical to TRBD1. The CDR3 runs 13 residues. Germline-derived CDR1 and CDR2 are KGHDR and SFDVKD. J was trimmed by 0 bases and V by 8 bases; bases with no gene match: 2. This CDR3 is CATMGQTNYGYTF. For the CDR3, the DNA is TGTGCCACCATGGGACAGACTAACTATGGCTACACCTTC.

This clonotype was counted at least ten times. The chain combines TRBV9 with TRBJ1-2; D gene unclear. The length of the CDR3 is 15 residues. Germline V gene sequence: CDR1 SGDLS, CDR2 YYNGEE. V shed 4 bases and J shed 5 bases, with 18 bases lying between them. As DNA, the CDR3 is TGTGCCAGCAGCTCCATAATTGAAGGAGCTTATGGCTACACCTTC. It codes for CASSSIIEGAYGYTF.

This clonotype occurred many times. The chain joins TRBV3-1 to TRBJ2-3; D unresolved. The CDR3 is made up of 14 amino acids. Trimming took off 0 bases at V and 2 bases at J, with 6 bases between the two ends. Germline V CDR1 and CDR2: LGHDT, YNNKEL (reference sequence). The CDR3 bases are TGTGCCAGCAGCCAAGAGTTACCCACAGATACGCAGTATTTT. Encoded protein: CASSQELPTDTQYF.

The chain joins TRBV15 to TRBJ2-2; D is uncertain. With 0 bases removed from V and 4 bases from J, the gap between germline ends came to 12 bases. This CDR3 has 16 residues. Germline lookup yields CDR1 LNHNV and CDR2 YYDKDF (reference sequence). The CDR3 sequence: CATSRDRNSRTGELFF. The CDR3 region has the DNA TGTGCCACCAGCAGAGATCGGAACTCACGCACCGGGGAGCTGTTTTTT.

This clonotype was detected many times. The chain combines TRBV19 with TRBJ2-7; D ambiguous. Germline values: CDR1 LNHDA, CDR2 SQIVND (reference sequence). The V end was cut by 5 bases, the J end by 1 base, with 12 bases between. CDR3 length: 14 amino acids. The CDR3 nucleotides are TGTGCCAGTAGTTCCACCGCAGAGTCCTACGAGCAGTACTTC. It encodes CASSSTAESYEQYF.

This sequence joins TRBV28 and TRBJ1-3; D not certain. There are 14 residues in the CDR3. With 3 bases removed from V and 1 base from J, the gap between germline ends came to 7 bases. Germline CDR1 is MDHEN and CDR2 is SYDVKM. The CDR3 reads CASSFWESGNTIYF. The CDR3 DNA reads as TGTGCCAGCAGTTTCTGGGAATCTGGAAACACCATATATTTT.

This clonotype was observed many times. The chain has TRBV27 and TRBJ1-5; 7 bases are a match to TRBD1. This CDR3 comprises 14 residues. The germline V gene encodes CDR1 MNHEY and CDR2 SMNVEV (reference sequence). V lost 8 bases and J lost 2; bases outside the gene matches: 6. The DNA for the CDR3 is TGTGCCAGCGCGGGGACAGCCCGCAATCAGCCCCAGCATTTT. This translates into CASAGTARNQPQHF.

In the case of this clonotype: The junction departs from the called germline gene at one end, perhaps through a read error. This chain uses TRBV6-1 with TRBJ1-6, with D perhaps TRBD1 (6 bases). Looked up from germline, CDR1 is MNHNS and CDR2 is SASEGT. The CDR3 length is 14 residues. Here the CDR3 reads CASRRQARKSPPHF. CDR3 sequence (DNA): TGTGCCAGCAGGAGACAGGCCCGAAAATCCCCCCCCCACTTT.

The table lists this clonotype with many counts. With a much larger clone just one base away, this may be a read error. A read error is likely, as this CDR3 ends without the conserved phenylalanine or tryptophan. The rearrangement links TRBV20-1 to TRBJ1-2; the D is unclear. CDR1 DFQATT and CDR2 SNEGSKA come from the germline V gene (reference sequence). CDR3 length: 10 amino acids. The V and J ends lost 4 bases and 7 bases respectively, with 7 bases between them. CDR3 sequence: CSANVRGYTS. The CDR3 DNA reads TGCAGTGCTAACGTCCGTGGCTACACCTCC.

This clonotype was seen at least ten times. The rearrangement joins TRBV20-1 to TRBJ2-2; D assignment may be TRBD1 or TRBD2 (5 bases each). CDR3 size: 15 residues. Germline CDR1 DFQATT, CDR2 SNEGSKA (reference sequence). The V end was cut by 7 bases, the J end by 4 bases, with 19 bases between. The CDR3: CSVPIRGAGTGELFF. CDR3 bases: TGCAGTGTCCCCATAAGGGGCGCGGGCACCGGGGAGCTGTTTTTT.

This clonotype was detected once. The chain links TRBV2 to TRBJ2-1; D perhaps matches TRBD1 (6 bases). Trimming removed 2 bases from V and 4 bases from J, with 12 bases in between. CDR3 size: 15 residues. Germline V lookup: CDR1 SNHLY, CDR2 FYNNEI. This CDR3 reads CASSEPLTGYNEQFF. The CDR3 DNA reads TGTGCCAGCAGTGAACCCTTGACAGGTTACAATGAGCAGTTCTTC.

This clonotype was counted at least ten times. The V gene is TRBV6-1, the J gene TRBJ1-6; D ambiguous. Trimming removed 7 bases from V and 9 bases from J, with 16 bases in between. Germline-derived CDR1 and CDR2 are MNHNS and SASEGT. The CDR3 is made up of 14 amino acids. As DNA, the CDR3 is TGTGCCAGCACAAATCTAGGACCAACTTCACCCCTCCACTTT. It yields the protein CASTNLGPTSPLHF.

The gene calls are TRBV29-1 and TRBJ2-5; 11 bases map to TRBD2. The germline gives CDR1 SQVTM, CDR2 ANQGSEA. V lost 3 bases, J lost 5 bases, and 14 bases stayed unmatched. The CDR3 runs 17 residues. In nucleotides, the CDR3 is TGCAGCGTTGATACGCTAGCGGGGGGTACTTTCGGGGAGACCCAGTACTTC. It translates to CSVDTLAGGTFGETQYF.

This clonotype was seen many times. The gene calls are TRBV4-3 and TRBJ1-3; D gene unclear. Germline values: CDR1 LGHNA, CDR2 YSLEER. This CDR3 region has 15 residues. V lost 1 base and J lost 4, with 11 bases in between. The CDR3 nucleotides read TGCGCCAGCAGCCAAGGACAAACTACGGGAAACACCATATATTTT. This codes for CASSQGQTTGNTIYF.

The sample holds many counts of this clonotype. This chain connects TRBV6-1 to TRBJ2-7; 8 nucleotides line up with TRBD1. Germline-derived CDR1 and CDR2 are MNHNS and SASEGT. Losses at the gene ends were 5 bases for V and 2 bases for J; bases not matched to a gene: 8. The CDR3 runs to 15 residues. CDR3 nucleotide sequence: TGTGCCAGCAGTACGAGACAGGGGTCGGCCTACGAGCAGTACTTC. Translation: CASSTRQGSAYEQYF.

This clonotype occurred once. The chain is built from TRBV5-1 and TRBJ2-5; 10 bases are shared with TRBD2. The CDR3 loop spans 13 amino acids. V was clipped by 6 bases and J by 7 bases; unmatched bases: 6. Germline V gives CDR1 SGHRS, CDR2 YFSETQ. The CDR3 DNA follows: TGCGCCAGCATGCTAGCGGGGGAGGGGACCCAGTACTTC. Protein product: CASMLAGEGTQYF. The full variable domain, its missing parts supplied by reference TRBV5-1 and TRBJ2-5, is KAGVTQTPRYLIKTRGQQVTLSCSPISGHRSVSWYQQTPGQGLQFLFEYFSETQRNKGNFPGRFSGRQFSNSRSEMNVSTLELGDSALYLCASMLAGEGTQYFGPGTRLLVL.